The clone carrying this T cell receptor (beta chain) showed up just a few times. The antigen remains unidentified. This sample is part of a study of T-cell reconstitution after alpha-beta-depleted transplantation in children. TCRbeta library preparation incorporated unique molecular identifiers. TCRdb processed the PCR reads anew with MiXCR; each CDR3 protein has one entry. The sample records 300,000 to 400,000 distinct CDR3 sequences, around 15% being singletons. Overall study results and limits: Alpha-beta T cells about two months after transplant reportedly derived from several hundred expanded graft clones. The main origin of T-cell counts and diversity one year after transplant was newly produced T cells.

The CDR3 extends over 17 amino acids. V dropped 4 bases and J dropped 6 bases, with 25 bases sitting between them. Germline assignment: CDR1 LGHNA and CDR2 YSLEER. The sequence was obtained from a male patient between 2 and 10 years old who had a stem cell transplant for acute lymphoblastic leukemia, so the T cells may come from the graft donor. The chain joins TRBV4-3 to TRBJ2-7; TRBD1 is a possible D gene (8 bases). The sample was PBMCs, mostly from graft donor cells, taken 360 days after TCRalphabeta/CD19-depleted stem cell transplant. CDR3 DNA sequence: TGCGCCAGCAGCCCCGAGGGGGGGACAGGAAACGAATTCGAGCAGTACTTC. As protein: CASSPEGGTGNEFEQYF.